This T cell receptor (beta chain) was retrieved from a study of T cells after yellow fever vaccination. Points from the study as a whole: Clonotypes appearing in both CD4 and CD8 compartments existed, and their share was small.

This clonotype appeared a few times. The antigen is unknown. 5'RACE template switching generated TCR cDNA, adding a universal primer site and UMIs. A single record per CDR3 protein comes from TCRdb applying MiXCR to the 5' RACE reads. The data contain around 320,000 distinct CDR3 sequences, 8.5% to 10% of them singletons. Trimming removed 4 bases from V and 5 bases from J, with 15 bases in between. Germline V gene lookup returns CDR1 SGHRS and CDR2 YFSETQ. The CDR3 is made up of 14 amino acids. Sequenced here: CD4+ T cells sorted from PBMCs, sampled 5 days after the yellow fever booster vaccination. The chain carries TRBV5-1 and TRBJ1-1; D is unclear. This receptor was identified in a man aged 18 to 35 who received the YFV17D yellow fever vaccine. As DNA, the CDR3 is TGCGCCAGCAGCCCGGGGAGAGGAGCGACTGAAGCTTTCTTT. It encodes CASSPGRGATEAFF.